This TCR beta chain was sequenced for a study of shared clonotypes between healthy human individuals. Study findings and constraints: Sampling involved blood alone; tissue repertoires likely differ.

At deep level, the assay was performed. The data were produced by immunoSEQ multiplex PCR, yet TCRdb's version contains in-frame clones alone and is incomplete. The sample shows about 500,000 clones, approximately 71% of them seen only once. Germline V gives CDR1 SGDLS, CDR2 YYNGEE. With V trimmed by 4 bases and J by 0 bases, 10 bases remained unmatched. The CDR3 has 17 residues. Notes on this clone: What it binds is unknown.

This receptor was taken from a woman aged 35 to 49 in good health. Some clones in this sample may be carry-over from other donors' samples. Sequences were obtained from PBMCs. The rearrangement links TRBV9 to TRBJ2-1, with 7 nucleotides matching TRBD2. CDR3 residues: CASSPRLALSSYNEQFF. The CDR3 DNA sequence: TGTGCCAGCAGCCCACGACTAGCCCTTAGCTCCTACAATGAGCAGTTCTTC.